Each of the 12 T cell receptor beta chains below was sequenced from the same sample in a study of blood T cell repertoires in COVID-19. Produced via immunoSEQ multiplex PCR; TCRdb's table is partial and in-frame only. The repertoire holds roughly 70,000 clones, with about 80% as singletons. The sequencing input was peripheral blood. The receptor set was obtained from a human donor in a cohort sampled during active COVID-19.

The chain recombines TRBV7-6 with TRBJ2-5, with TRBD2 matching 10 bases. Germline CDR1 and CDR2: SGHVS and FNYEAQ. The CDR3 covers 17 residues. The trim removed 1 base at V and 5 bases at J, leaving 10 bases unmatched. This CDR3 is CASSLVASGGKGETQYF. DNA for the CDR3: TGTGCCAGCAGCTTAGTGGCTAGCGGGGGTAAAGGCGAGACCCAGTACTTC. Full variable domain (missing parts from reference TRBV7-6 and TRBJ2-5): GAGVSQSPRYKVTKRGQDVALRCDPISGHVSLYWYRQALGQGPEFLTYFNYEAQQDKSGLPNDRFSAERPEGSISTLTIQRTEQRDSAMYRCASSLVASGGKGETQYFGPGTRLLVL.

The CDR3 is CASSLGGLTNEDTQYF. The CDR3 region has the DNA TGTGCCAGCAGCTTAGGAGGACTAACAAACGAAGATACGCAGTATTTT. This rearrangement joins TRBV13 to TRBJ2-3, with D perhaps matching TRBD2 (6 bases). The CDR3 length is 16 residues. The germline CDR1 and CDR2 sequences are PRHDT and FYEKMQ (reference sequence). V was shortened by 0 bases and J by 5 bases, with 15 bases between the two germline ends.

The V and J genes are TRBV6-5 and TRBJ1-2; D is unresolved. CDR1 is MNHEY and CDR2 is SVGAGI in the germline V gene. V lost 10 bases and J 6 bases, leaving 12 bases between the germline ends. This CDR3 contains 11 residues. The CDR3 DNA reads TGTGCCACGTATTTTTTTGATGGCTACACCTTC. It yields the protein CATYFFDGYTF.

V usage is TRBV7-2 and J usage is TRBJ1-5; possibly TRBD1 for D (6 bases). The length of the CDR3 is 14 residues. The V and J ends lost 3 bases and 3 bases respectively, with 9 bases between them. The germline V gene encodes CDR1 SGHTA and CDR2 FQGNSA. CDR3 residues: CASSFDRFNQPQHF. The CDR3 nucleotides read TGTGCCAGCAGCTTCGACAGGTTCAATCAGCCCCAGCATTTT.

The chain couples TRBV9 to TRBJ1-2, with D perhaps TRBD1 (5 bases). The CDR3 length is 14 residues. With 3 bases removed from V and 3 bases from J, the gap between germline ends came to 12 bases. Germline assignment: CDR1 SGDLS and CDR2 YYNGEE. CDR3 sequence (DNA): TGTGCCAGCAGCGACGGGGGACGGGACTATGGCTACACCTTC. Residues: CASSDGGRDYGYTF.

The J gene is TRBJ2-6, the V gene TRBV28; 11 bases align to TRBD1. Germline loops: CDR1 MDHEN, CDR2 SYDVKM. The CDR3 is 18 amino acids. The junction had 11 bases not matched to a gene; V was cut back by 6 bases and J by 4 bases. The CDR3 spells CASSPGQGASLGANVLTF. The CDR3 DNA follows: TGTGCCAGCAGCCCCGGACAGGGGGCCTCGTTGGGGGCCAACGTCCTGACTTTC.

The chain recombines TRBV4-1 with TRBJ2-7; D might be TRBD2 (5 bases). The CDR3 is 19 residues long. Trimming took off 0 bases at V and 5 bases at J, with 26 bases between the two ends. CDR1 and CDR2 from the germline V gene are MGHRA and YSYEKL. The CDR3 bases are TGCGCCAGCAGCCAAGAAGAGGGTGTGTTAGGGCAATACGCGGACGAGCAGTACTTC. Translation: CASSQEEGVLGQYADEQYF.

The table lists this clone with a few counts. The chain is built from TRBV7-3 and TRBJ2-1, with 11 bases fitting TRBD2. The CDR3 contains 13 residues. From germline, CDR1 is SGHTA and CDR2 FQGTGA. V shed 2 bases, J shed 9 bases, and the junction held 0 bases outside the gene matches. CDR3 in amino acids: CASSLGTSGEQFF. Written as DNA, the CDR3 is TGTGCCAGCAGCTTAGGGACTAGCGGTGAGCAGTTCTTC.

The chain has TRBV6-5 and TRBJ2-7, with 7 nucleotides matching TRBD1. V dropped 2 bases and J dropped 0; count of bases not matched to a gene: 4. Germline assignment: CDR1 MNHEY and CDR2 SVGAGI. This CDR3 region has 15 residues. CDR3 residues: CASSYVQGSSYEQYF. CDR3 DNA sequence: TGTGCCAGCAGTTACGTACAGGGGAGCTCCTACGAGCAGTACTTC.

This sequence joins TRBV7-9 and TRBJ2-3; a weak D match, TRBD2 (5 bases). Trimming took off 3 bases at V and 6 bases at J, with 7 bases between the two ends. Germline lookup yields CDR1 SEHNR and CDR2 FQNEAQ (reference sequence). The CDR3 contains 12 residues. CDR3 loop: CASSFTGDTQYF. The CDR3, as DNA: TGTGCCAGCAGCTTTACGGGGGATACGCAGTATTTT.

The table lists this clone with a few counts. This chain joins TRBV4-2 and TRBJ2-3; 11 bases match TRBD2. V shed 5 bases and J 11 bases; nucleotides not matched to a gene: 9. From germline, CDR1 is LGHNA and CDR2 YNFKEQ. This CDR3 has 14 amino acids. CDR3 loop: CASSLTSTSGEQYF. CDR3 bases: TGTGCCAGCAGCTTGACATCGACTAGCGGGGAGCAGTATTTT.

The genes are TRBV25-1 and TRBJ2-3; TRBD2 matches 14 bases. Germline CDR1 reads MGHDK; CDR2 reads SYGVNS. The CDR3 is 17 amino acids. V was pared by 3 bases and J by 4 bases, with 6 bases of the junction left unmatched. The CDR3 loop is CASSETKGLAGADTQYF. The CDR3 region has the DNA TGTGCCAGCAGTGAGACGAAGGGACTAGCGGGGGCAGATACGCAGTATTTT.